A single sample is the source of the 7 T cell receptor beta chains below, sequenced in a study of cytomegalovirus exposure and HLA in healthy donors. The repertoire was sequenced with immunoSEQ multiplex PCR; TCRdb's copy has only in-frame clones and lacks some. The sample has around 98,000 clones; approximately 90% are singletons. Source material: PBMCs. These receptors all stem from a woman aged 30 to 39 in good health and CMV-seronegative.

This clone was observed once. The rearrangement joins TRBV5-4 to TRBJ2-7; 9 bases fit TRBD2. The CDR3 spans 15 residues. The trim removed 4 bases at V and 6 bases at J, leaving 11 bases unmatched. Germline-derived CDR1 and CDR2 are SGHNT and YYREEE (reference sequence). CDR3 in amino acids: CASSPQTSGESEQYF. CDR3 coding DNA: TGTGCCAGCAGCCCACAGACTAGCGGAGAATCCGAGCAGTACTTC.

This chain links TRBV5-1 with TRBJ2-5, with TRBD1 identical over 7 bases. The CDR3 has 14 residues. Losses at the gene ends were 3 bases for V and 9 bases for J; bases not matched to a gene: 11. Germline V gene sequence: CDR1 SGHRS, CDR2 YFSETQ. CDR3 in amino acids: CASSSEGQPGAQYF. CDR3 DNA sequence: TGCGCCAGCAGCTCCGAGGGACAGCCGGGCGCCCAGTACTTC.

The genes are TRBV6-5 and TRBJ2-5, with a tentative D call TRBD1 (6 bases). Germline V lookup: CDR1 MNHEY, CDR2 SVGAGI. The CDR3 is 14 amino acids. Trimming left V 4 bases short and J 5 bases short, with 14 bases between. The CDR3 region is CASSLQGPSETQYF. The CDR3 bases are TGTGCCAGCAGTTTACAGGGACCTTCCGAGACCCAGTACTTC.

This chain joins TRBV28 and TRBJ1-5; maybe TRBD1 (5 bases). This CDR3 has 17 residues. The V and J ends lost 6 bases and 0 bases respectively, with 18 bases between them. The germline gives CDR1 MDHEN, CDR2 SYDVKM. In nucleotides, the CDR3 is TGTGCCAGCAGCCAAGAACAAGACAGATATAGCAATCAGCCCCAGCATTTT. Amino acids: CASSQEQDRYSNQPQHF.

The chain recombines TRBV6-5 with TRBJ1-4; D gene ambiguous. The CDR3 spans 14 residues. Deletions cut 2 bases from V and 4 bases from J, with 8 bases between. CDR1 MNHEY and CDR2 SVGAGI come from the germline V gene. The CDR3 DNA reads TGTGCCAGCAGTTACAGCGGGGTTAATGAAAAACTGTTTTTT. This codes for CASSYSGVNEKLFF.

This rearrangement joins TRBV29-1 to TRBJ1-2; 8 nucleotides align to TRBD1. The V gene's germline CDR1 is SQVTM and CDR2 ANQGSEA. CDR3 length equals 11 residues. J was trimmed by 10 bases and V by 5 bases; bases with no gene match: 6. This CDR3 reads CSVPDRADYTF. CDR3 DNA: TGCAGCGTTCCGGACAGGGCCGACTACACCTTC.

The V call is TRBV9, the J call TRBJ2-3; no clear D. The germline CDR1 and CDR2 sequences are SGDLS and YYNGEE. V was cut by 4 bases and J by 0 bases, with 3 bases left in between. The CDR3 runs to 12 residues. CDR3 coding DNA: TGTGCCAGCAGCCCTAGCACAGATACGCAGTATTTT. Residues: CASSPSTDTQYF.